This TCR beta chain was documented in a study of T cell responses to AZD1222 COVID-19 vaccine (dated by TCRdb to about 2021). General notes on the study: AZD1222 recipients with second doses at about 4 weeks or about 12 weeks were pooled, because spike-specific TCR depth and breadth did not differ between schedules. TCR sequencing covered about 230 trial participants: 200 to 220 given two doses of AZD1222 and 26 given two doses of MenACWY control vaccine. Trial participants were enrolled into age subgroups of 18-55, 56-69 and 70-plus years, which contained about 160, 30 and 59 TCR-sequenced participants, respectively. What the research found in general, with its limitations: Epitopes outside the regions mutated in the B.1.351 and B.1.1.7 variants were reportedly recognized by nearly half of the unique spike-specific TCRs. Vaccine-associated CD4 TCRs spanned the whole spike protein, with dominant responses in regions 160-218 and 743-854. Spike-specific TCR breadth and depth rose significantly after two AZD1222 doses compared with day 0 and with MenACWY recipients. Because no samples from the day 14 peak response were available, repertoires could be characterized only after the peak T cell response. Conclusions about previously exposed vaccinees are limited, since just a handful of AZD1222 recipients were seropositive for SARS-CoV-2 at baseline. In the small 56-69-year group, the increase in depth fell short of significance, most likely because of low power. Most participants were white British and females outnumbered males, and the authors suggested that clonal diversity may have been underestimated.

The time point tag for this specimen amounts to: baseline before first vaccination. Vaccinee samples came from UK trials COV001 and COV002, including a single-blind randomized controlled phase 2/3 trial of AZD1222 (ChAdOx1 nCoV-19) in healthy adults. Trial participant PBMC samples were collected at day 0 and day 28 after the second dose for TCRbeta chain sequencing. The junction shows trimming of 4 bases on V and 6 bases on J, and the gene matches do not reach 6 bases of it. CDR1 SGHRS and CDR2 YFSETQ are derived from the germline V gene. Its CDR3 holds 14 amino acids, cysteine through phenylalanine. The entry retains the CDR3 DNA only, 42 bases that are in frame from base 1. The CDR3 regions of human TCRbeta chains were analyzed by immunosequencing. The paper's data handling went like this. TCRs in the repertoires were matched against a reference library of SARS-CoV-2-specific TCRs that had been generated with the MIRA antigen-specificity platform. Breadth was defined as the fraction of unique TCRs that were SARS-CoV-2-associated, and depth was defined as the fraction of total T cells that were SARS-CoV-2-associated. Using the MIRA data, each spike-specific TCR was mapped to the spike region that the TCR reacts to and placed in a CD4 or CD8 class. Log10-transformed breadth and depth values were compared by one-way ANOVA with Sidak's multiple comparisons tests. The source is immuneACCESS, and TCRdb retained only in-frame sequences with V and J called. Part of the clones is not carried over; for the studies checked, unresolved V genes explain less than half of this, and the remainder is unexplained. That table is the source of V, J and clone size, and D and trimming were worked out from the DNA. This sample gives approximately 150,000 clones in total; more than 90% of them show up just once. The ten largest clonotypes hold around 1.7% of the sample.

Concerning this clone: Which antigen it targets is not known. Base qualities are missing; no much larger clone stands one base away.

The receptor was derived from an adult in good health. Sequencing used peripheral blood, obtained on day 0 of AZD1222 vaccination. The chain is assembled from TRBV5-1 and TRBJ1-5; a stretch of 8 junction bases matches TRBD1. The nucleotide sequence is TGCGCCAGCAGCCCTGGACAGGGCCTTCAGCCCCAGCATTTT. Its translation reads: CASSPGQGLQPQHF.